A selection of T cell receptor beta chains follows, all from one sample in a study of blood T cell repertoires in COVID-19. Here immunoSEQ multiplex PCR was the method, and the copy in TCRdb shows in-frame clones only, minus some. Of about 230,000 clones listed, 65% to 85% are singletons. Sequencing was performed on peripheral blood. The receptors were sampled from a man aged 40-49 years with active or convalescent COVID-19. Both conserved end residues are part of each CDR3. A D gene is named only where the DNA matches it firmly. Clone sizes are given selectively: once, few, many, or a class where the clone is expanded.

CASSLDSYTTYEQYF | TGTGCCAGCAGCTTAGACAGTTATACAACCTACGAGCAGTACTTC | TRBJ2-7 | 15 | NA | TRBV7-2 | NA
CASTGTGTNTIYF | TGCGCCAGCACCGGGACAGGGACAAACACCATATATTTT | TRBJ1-3 | 13 | few | TRBV5-1 | TRBD1
CASSLMADWSRGYTF | TGTGCCAGCAGCTTGATGGCGGACTGGAGTCGTGGCTACACCTTC | TRBJ1-2 | 15 | NA | TRBV5-6 | NA
CASRGQGPTDTQYF | TGTGCCAGCAGGGGCCAGGGGCCCACAGATACGCAGTATTTT | TRBJ2-3 | 14 | few | TRBV2 | NA
CATQGGQVVRSPLHF | TGTGCCACGCAGGGGGGACAGGTAGTTCGTTCACCCCTCCACTTT | TRBJ1-6 | 15 | NA | TRBV6-5 | TRBD1
CASSRPRSGRTEAFF | TGTGCCAGCTCCAGGCCCAGGTCAGGGCGCACTGAAGCTTTCTTT | TRBJ1-1 | 15 | NA | TRBV19 | NA
CASSGGQGASDNSPLHF | TGTGCCAGCAGTGGTGGACAGGGGGCCTCAGATAATTCACCCCTCCACTTT | TRBJ1-6 | 17 | NA | TRBV6-1 | TRBD1
CASSLLSEAFF | TGTGCCAGCAGCTTACTCTCTGAAGCTTTCTTT | TRBJ1-1 | 11 | once | TRBV7-2 | NA
CASSYSRNRPNQPQHF | TGTGCCAGCAGTTACTCGAGGAACAGGCCGAATCAGCCCCAGCATTTT | TRBJ1-5 | 16 | NA | TRBV6-5 | NA
CASSSGQHYGYTF | TGTGCCAGCAGTTCGGGACAGCACTATGGCTACACCTTC | TRBJ1-2 | 13 | NA | TRBV6-2/TRBV6-3 | TRBD1
CASSFALAGPGETQYF | TGTGCCAGCAGCTTCGCACTAGCGGGGCCGGGGGAGACCCAGTACTTC | TRBJ2-5 | 16 | once | TRBV7-2 | TRBD2
CASSLASSREQYF | TGTGCCAGCAGTTTGGCTAGTTCCCGCGAGCAGTACTTC | TRBJ2-7 | 13 | NA | TRBV12-3/TRBV12-4 | NA
CAWSVGGASQPQHF | TGTGCCTGGAGTGTAGGGGGGGCATCTCAGCCCCAGCATTTT | TRBJ1-5 | 14 | NA | TRBV30 | NA
CASSWGQGNEQFF | TGTGCCAGCAGCTGGGGGCAGGGCAATGAGCAGTTCTTC | TRBJ2-1 | 13 | NA | TRBV5-4 | NA
CASSGTTLGAKNIQYF | TGTGCCAGCAGTGGAACGACTCTCGGAGCCAAAAACATTCAGTACTTC | TRBJ2-4 | 16 | NA | TRBV6-1 | NA
CASSPGSTSGNTIYF | TGTGCCAGCTCACCTGGGAGTACCTCTGGAAACACCATATATTTT | TRBJ1-3 | 15 | once | TRBV18 | NA
CASSQAYGRAEAFF | TGTGCCAGCAGCCAAGCTTATGGGCGGGCTGAAGCTTTCTTT | TRBJ1-1 | 14 | NA | TRBV14 | NA